Listed below are T cell receptor beta chains from one sample, sequenced in a study of CD8+ T cells in alopecia areata. The data were produced by immunoSEQ multiplex PCR, yet TCRdb's version contains in-frame clones alone and is incomplete. The sample has some 100,000 clones, around 61% seen once. The sample comprised CD4+ T cells sorted from blood. These TCRs come from a human donor in good health. The CDR3 runs from the conserved cysteine through the conserved F or W.

j_call cdr3_length v_call cdr3_aa
TRBJ1-1 11 TRBV14 CASSQGGKAFF
TRBJ1-2 13 TRBV6-1 CASSSRQGYGYTF
TRBJ2-1 13 TRBV25-1 CASSEQEFNEQFF
TRBJ1-1 14 TRBV29-1 CSVERQGADLLAFF
TRBJ2-5 16 TRBV25-1 CASSDAQGGRQETQYF
TRBJ1-5 13 TRBV18 CASSDHGNQPQHF
TRBJ1-3 14 TRBV30 CAWSPGPSKGTIYF
TRBJ1-1 12 TRBV29-1 CSHGRGGTEAFF
TRBJ2-1 16 TRBV5-1 CASSLLAGGQGDEQFF
TRBJ1-1 12 TRBV29-1 CSVNQGNTEAFF
TRBJ1-1 13 TRBV5-1 CASSPATGTEAFF
TRBJ1-1 16 TRBV9 CASSVGDRGVHGEAFF
TRBJ2-1 13 TRBV6-4 CASSRQTYNEQFF
TRBJ2-2 13 TRBV30 CAWSVLATGELFF
TRBJ1-6 15 TRBV6-6 CASSYPGQGNSPLHF
TRBJ1-2 16 TRBV4-1 CASSQPFSSANYGYTF
TRBJ1-6 14 TRBV5-7 CASSPNGQNSPLHF
TRBJ2-6 16 TRBV5-1 CASSLGTNSGANVLTF
TRBJ2-5 11 TRBV29-1 CSVGPQETQYF
TRBJ1-2 13 TRBV30 CAWSPGHNYGYTF
TRBJ1-2 15 TRBV5-1 CASSFSGLGDYGYTF
TRBJ2-3 13 TRBV29-1 CSGLGGSTDTQYF
TRBJ1-1 15 TRBV25-1 CASSESDGGQTEAFF
TRBJ1-1 13 TRBV29-1 CSVHQGVPSFAFF
TRBJ2-3 15 TRBV5-1 CASSLRPTSTDTQYF
TRBJ1-6 14 TRBV5-4 CASSLGQQGSPLHF
TRBJ2-2 17 TRBV27 CASRQFTLRGRTGELFF
TRBJ2-1 13 TRBV29-1 CSVDRTGKNEQFF
TRBJ2-7 13 TRBV29-1 CSVELVQGYEQYF
TRBJ1-1 18 TRBV30 CAWSANSLGRTGGTEAFF
TRBJ1-2 13 TRBV29-1 CSVEDSISNGYTF
TRBJ1-1 14 TRBV5-4 CASSLEEGGTEAFF
TRBJ1-3 15 TRBV5-6 CASSLGFGTRNTIYF
TRBJ2-5 16 TRBV6-6 CASSFPTGTSGGSQYF
TRBJ2-2 12 TRBV19 CASSTGTGELFF
TRBJ1-2 14 TRBV2 CASRTLDGDYGYTF
TRBJ1-6 12 TRBV6-5 CASSFGDSPLHF
TRBJ1-5 14 TRBV29-1 CSVGQGAPGQPQHF
TRBJ1-2 13 TRBV4-2 CASSQGGNYGYTF
TRBJ2-5 14 TRBV6-5 CASSLQGSRETQYF
TRBJ2-7 13 TRBV19 CASSINRDHEQYF
TRBJ1-4 15 TRBV13 CASSSRTGVNEKLFF
TRBJ2-7 14 TRBV15 CATSREGGSYEQYF
TRBJ2-7 14 TRBV5-6 CASSSGARSYEQYF
TRBJ2-2 15 TRBV6-1 CASSGNFPNTGELFF
TRBJ2-7 14 TRBV4-1 CASSQALAGDEQYF
TRBJ2-7 14 TRBV7-2 CASSQTSGGFEQYF
TRBJ1-1 15 TRBV14 CASSQNKGGNTEAFF
TRBJ2-3 14 TRBV4-1 CASTPLSPADTQYF
TRBJ2-2 13 TRBV29-1 CSVRTGWAGELFF